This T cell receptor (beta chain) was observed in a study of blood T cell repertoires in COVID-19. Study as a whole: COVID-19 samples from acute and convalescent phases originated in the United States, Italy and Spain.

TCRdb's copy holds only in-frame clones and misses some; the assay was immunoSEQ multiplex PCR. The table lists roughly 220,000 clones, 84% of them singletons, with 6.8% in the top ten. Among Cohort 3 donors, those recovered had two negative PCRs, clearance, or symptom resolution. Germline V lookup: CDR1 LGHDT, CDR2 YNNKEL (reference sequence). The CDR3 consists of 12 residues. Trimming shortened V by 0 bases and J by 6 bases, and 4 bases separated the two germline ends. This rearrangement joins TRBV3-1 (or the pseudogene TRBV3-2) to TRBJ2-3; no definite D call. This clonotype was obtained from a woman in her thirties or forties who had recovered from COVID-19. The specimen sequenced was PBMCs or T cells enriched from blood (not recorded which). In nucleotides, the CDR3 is TGTGCCAGCAGCCAAGAACTTGATACGCAGTATTTT. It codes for CASSQELDTQYF.